The 26 T cell receptor beta chains below all came from one sample that was sequenced in a study of T cell responses to AZD1222 COVID-19 vaccine. Profiled with immunoSEQ multiplex PCR; TCRdb holds only in-frame clones, not every one. The data show around 140,000 clones, roughly nine tenths seen once. Specimen: peripheral blood, collected on day 0 of AZD1222 vaccination. These receptors originate from an adult in good health.

The CDR3 coding sequence is TGTGCCAGCGCCAGACGCGGGACAGGGGGCGCGGGGAACACCGGGGAGCTGTTTTTT. It translates to CASARRGTGGAGNTGELFF. The chain joins TRBV7-6 to TRBJ2-2; 12 nucleotides line up with TRBD1. Germline CDR1 reads SGHVS; CDR2 reads FNYEAQ. Unmatched junction bases numbered 14, after V lost 8 bases and J lost 1 base. CDR3 length: 19 residues.

The V gene is TRBV27, the J gene TRBJ1-1; D might be TRBD1 (5 bases). The V gene lost 5 bases and the J gene lost 6 bases, with 13 bases spanning the gap. Germline CDR1 and CDR2: MNHEY and SMNVEV (reference sequence). The CDR3 extends over 13 amino acids. The CDR3 loop reads CASSAPGYAEAFF. The DNA of the CDR3 is TGTGCCAGCAGTGCCCCAGGGTACGCTGAAGCTTTCTTT.

This chain links TRBV9 with TRBJ2-2; D is ambiguous. The CDR3 loop spans 15 amino acids. Deletions cut 1 base from V and 1 base from J, with 8 bases between. Germline CDR1 is SGDLS and CDR2 is YYNGEE. This CDR3 is CASSVSGLNTGELFF. CDR3 DNA: TGTGCCAGCAGCGTATCGGGTCTGAACACCGGGGAGCTGTTTTTT.

CDR3 in DNA: TGTGCCAGCAGAAGACAGGAACTCAGCAATCAGCCCCAGCATTTT. Translated: CASRRQELSNQPQHF. This chain connects TRBV28 to TRBJ1-5, with D tentatively TRBD1 (6 bases). CDR3 length: 15 residues. V was pared by 6 bases and J by 1 base, with 13 bases between. Germline-derived CDR1 and CDR2 are MDHEN and SYDVKM.

The gene calls are TRBV19 and TRBJ1-6, with unresolved D. Per germline, CDR1 LNHDA and CDR2 SQIVND (reference sequence). The CDR3 extends over 16 amino acids. V was cut by 3 bases and J by 8 bases, with 17 bases left in between. The CDR3 nucleotides are TGTGCCAGTAGTATGGAGCTGGAAAGTAGTCATTCACCCCTCCACTTT. This gives the protein CASSMELESSHSPLHF.

V is TRBV3-1 (or the pseudogene TRBV3-2) and J is TRBJ1-1; D is possibly TRBD1 (5 bases). This CDR3 spans 20 amino acids. Trimming removed 1 base from V and 0 bases from J, with 24 bases in between. CDR1 and CDR2 (germline): LGHDT, YNNKEL (reference sequence). The CDR3 reads CASSQGGSTAQVGLNTEAFF. CDR3 coding DNA: TGTGCCAGCAGCCAAGGGGGGTCGACAGCACAGGTCGGCCTGAACACTGAAGCTTTCTTT.

This chain links TRBV27 with TRBJ1-6; 7 nucleotides match TRBD1. The V segment lost 3 bases and the J segment 8 bases; nucleotides outside the gene matches: 4. Germline loops: CDR1 MNHEY, CDR2 SMNVEV (reference sequence). This CDR3 spans 14 amino acids. CDR3 in amino acids: CASSFDREYSPLHF. The CDR3 region has the DNA TGTGCCAGCAGTTTTGACAGGGAATATTCACCCCTCCACTTT.

The chain has TRBV4-3 and TRBJ2-1, with 8 bases identical to TRBD2. This CDR3 is built from 18 residues. Germline lookup yields CDR1 LGHNA and CDR2 YSLEER. With V trimmed by 0 bases and J by 0 bases, 7 bases remained unmatched. In nucleotides, the CDR3 is TGCGCCAGCAGCCAAGATCCCAGCGGGAGCAGCTCCTACAATGAGCAGTTCTTC. Translating it yields CASSQDPSGSSSYNEQFF.

This chain uses TRBV18 with TRBJ2-3; 11 bases agree with TRBD2. The ends lost 3 bases at V and 6 bases at J; junction bases unmatched: 5. The CDR3 is made up of 15 amino acids. Germline lookup yields CDR1 KGHSH and CDR2 LQKENI. The CDR3 sequence: CASSPLAGGPDTQYF. CDR3 nucleotides: TGTGCCAGCTCACCCTTAGCGGGGGGGCCTGATACGCAGTATTTT.

The chain has TRBV11-2 and TRBJ1-5; tentative D call: TRBD1 (5 bases). V lost 0 bases and J lost 5, with 11 bases in between. Germline V gene lookup returns CDR1 SGHAT and CDR2 FQNNGV. The CDR3 extends over 15 amino acids. For the CDR3, the DNA is TGTGCCAGCAGCTTAGATGCGGGGGGATATCAGCCCCAGCATTTT. Its translation is CASSLDAGGYQPQHF. The complete variable domain, with remaining parts taken from reference TRBV11-2 and TRBJ1-5, reads EAGVAQSPRYKIIEKRQSVAFWCNPISGHATLYWYQQILGQGPKLLIQFQNNGVVDDSQLPKDRFSAERLKGVDSTLKIQPAKLEDSAVYLCASSLDAGGYQPQHFGDGTRLSIL.

The chain has TRBV2 and TRBJ2-7, with TRBD2 as a possible D gene (6 bases). Germline loops: CDR1 SNHLY, CDR2 FYNNEI. CDR3 length: 13 amino acids. Trimming pared 6 bases from V and 0 bases from J, leaving 9 bases between. The CDR3 loop is CASRRGSSYEQYF. The CDR3 region has the DNA TGTGCCAGCAGACGGGGGAGCTCCTACGAGCAGTACTTC.

CDR3 sequence reads: CASSPSWGVSTDTQYF. The CDR3, as DNA: TGCGCCAGCAGCCCCAGTTGGGGGGTAAGCACAGATACGCAGTATTTT. This chain joins TRBV5-1 and TRBJ2-3, with D possibly being TRBD2 (6 bases). V was trimmed by 4 bases and J by 0 bases, leaving 15 bases between them. The CDR3 consists of 16 residues. The germline V gene has CDR1 SGHRS and CDR2 YFSETQ.

The chain has TRBV5-8 and TRBJ2-7; D is possibly TRBD2 (5 bases). The CDR3 has 14 residues. Deletions cut 2 bases from V and 3 bases from J, with 12 bases between. Germline lookup yields CDR1 SGHTS and CDR2 YDEGEE. The CDR3 spells CASSFHPRGYEQYF. In DNA form, the CDR3 reads TGTGCCAGCAGCTTCCACCCTCGGGGCTACGAGCAGTACTTC. The complete variable domain, with remaining parts taken from reference TRBV5-8 and TRBJ2-7, reads EAGVTQSPTHLIKTRGQQATLRCSPISGHTSVYWYQQALGLGLQFLLWYDEGEERNRGNFPPRFSGRQFPNYSSELNVNALELEDSALYLCASSFHPRGYEQYFGPGTRLTVT.

This clone was seen only once. The chain couples TRBV27 to TRBJ1-5; D not resolved. The V gene's germline CDR1 is MNHEY and CDR2 SMNVEV (reference sequence). This CDR3 has 16 residues. V lost 5 bases and J 0 bases, leaving 14 bases between the germline ends. In DNA, the CDR3 is TGTGCCAGCAGTCCCTTTCTGGCTTATAGCAATCAGCCCCAGCATTTT. It is translated as CASSPFLAYSNQPQHF.

The J gene is TRBJ1-1, the V gene TRBV10-3; 7 bases fit TRBD1. The CDR3 length is 14 residues. The V segment lost 6 bases and the J segment 6 bases; nucleotides outside the gene matches: 10. CDR1 ENHRY and CDR2 SYGVKD come from the germline V gene. For the CDR3, the DNA is TGTGCCATCAGGTCTACAGGGGAAGGTCCTGAAGCTTTCTTT. Its translation: CAIRSTGEGPEAFF.

CDR3 region: CASSLDRIYGYTF. As DNA, the CDR3 is TGTGCCAGCAGCTTAGACAGGATCTATGGCTACACCTTC. This chain links TRBV7-9 with TRBJ1-2; possibly TRBD1 for D (5 bases). Trimming removed 1 base at V and 4 bases at J, with 7 bases between. The CDR3 contains 13 residues. Looked up from germline, CDR1 is SEHNR and CDR2 is FQNEAQ (reference sequence).

The rearrangement links TRBV7-8 to TRBJ2-1; the match to TRBD2 covers 8 bases. This CDR3 has 15 residues. CDR1 and CDR2 (germline): SGHVS, FQNEAQ. The junction had 7 bases not matched to a gene; V was cut back by 8 bases and J by 1 base. The CDR3 DNA reads as TGTGCCAGCGGGAGCGGGGGTCCGTCCTACAATGAGCAGTTCTTC. Amino acid sequence: CASGSGGPSYNEQFF.

The rearrangement links TRBV11-3 to TRBJ1-6; 8 nucleotides line up with TRBD1. This CDR3 has 16 amino acids. Trimming took 9 bases from V and 7 from J; bases not matched to a gene: 14. In germline, CDR1 is SGHNT, CDR2 YENEEA. CDR3 region: CARGTGQGCANSPLHF. In nucleotides, the CDR3 is TGTGCCAGGGGGACTGGACAGGGCTGTGCGAATTCACCCCTCCACTTT.

The chain couples TRBV28 to TRBJ2-1, with a tentative D call TRBD2 (5 bases). V gave up 8 bases and J gave up 6 bases, with 14 bases separating them. The germline V gene has CDR1 MDHEN and CDR2 SYDVKM. CDR3 size: 13 residues. CDR3 sequence reads: CASSLGSGNEQFF. The CDR3 bases are TGTGCCAGCTCTCTGGGGAGCGGCAATGAGCAGTTCTTC.

There are a few counts of this clone. V and J are TRBV28 and TRBJ2-7, with D possibly being TRBD2 (6 bases). CDR3 length equals 19 residues. Germline V gene lookup returns CDR1 MDHEN and CDR2 SYDVKM. V lost 0 bases and J 0 bases, leaving 21 bases between the germline ends. DNA for the CDR3: TGTGCCAGCAGTTTATGGCGATACGGCGGGACCTCGAGCTCCTACGAGCAGTACTTC. It codes for CASSLWRYGGTSSSYEQYF.

The rearrangement uses TRBV6-2 or TRBV6-3 and TRBJ2-3, with 12 bases identical to TRBD2. The germline V gene has CDR1 MNHEY and CDR2 SVGEGT. J gave up 2 bases and V 5 bases, and 5 bases lay outside the gene matches. The CDR3 is 16 amino acids. The CDR3 DNA is TGTGCCAGCAGTCACGGACTAGCGGGATACACAGATACGCAGTATTTT. It codes for CASSHGLAGYTDTQYF.

V usage is TRBV9 and J usage is TRBJ2-3; D gene unclear. The CDR3 length is 18 residues. With 0 bases removed from V and 3 bases from J, the gap between germline ends came to 20 bases. The germline V gene encodes CDR1 SGDLS and CDR2 YYNGEE. CDR3 bases: TGTGCCAGCAGCGTAGAAGGTTCGACACTGACCCTTACAGATACGCAGTATTTT. Its translation: CASSVEGSTLTLTDTQYF.

This chain links TRBV2 with TRBJ1-1, with D perhaps TRBD1 (5 bases). CDR3 length: 14 amino acids. Trimming removed 5 bases at V and 4 bases at J, with 14 bases between. CDR1 SNHLY and CDR2 FYNNEI come from the germline V gene. This chain's CDR3 is CASSPSRGLTEAFF. As DNA, the CDR3 is TGTGCCAGCAGTCCCTCCCGGGGACTCACTGAAGCTTTCTTT.

The CDR3 is CASSRQGNEKLFF. CDR3 sequence (DNA): TGTGCCAGCAGTCGACAGGGTAATGAAAAACTGTTTTTT. The gene calls are TRBV6-5 and TRBJ1-4, with TRBD1 identical over 7 bases. V dropped 5 bases and J dropped 4; count of bases not matched to a gene: 1. Per the germline V gene, CDR1 is MNHEY and CDR2 is SVGAGI. The CDR3 length is 13 residues.

This clone was recorded once. This chain connects TRBV2 to TRBJ1-4; D might be TRBD1 (5 bases). Trimming removed 8 bases from V and 4 bases from J, with 14 bases in between. The V gene's germline CDR1 is SNHLY and CDR2 FYNNEI. This CDR3 region has 14 residues. The CDR3 region has the DNA TGTGCCAGCCGGGCTCGGGACCATAATGAAAAACTGTTTTTT. This translates into CASRARDHNEKLFF.

This sequence joins TRBV5-1 and TRBJ2-1; D unclear. Germline loops: CDR1 SGHRS, CDR2 YFSETQ. CDR3 length: 13 residues. V was shortened by 4 bases and J by 5 bases, with 10 bases between the two germline ends. DNA for the CDR3: TGCGCCAGCAGCCTCGACCCAGACAATGAGCAGTTCTTC. This codes for CASSLDPDNEQFF. Full variable domain (rest looked up from reference TRBV5-1 and TRBJ2-1): KAGVTQTPRYLIKTRGQQVTLSCSPISGHRSVSWYQQTPGQGLQFLFEYFSETQRNKGNFPGRFSGRQFSNSRSEMNVSTLELGDSALYLCASSLDPDNEQFFGPGTRLTVL.